This T cell receptor beta chain originates from a study of tumor and adjacent non-tumor tissue in lung cancer (dated by TCRdb to 2017 to 2018). In the study overall: Patients with adenocarcinoma (over 11), squamous cell carcinoma (2) and small cell lung cancer (1) were included in the cohort. Bulk TCRbeta repertoires were compared between lung tumor tissue and matched distant non-tumor lung tissue obtained from over 13 lung cancer patients. A few dozen paired specimens, one tumor and one normal lung sample per patient, were profiled by TCRbeta CDR3 sequencing. Sequencing generated a total of roughly 130 million productive TCRbeta reads, averaging around 4.3 million reads per sample. Among the 15 or so patients, ages ranged from about 31 to 76 years, some ten were men and 5 were women, and disease was TNM stage I to III.

Broad study findings and their caveats: Younger patients had significantly higher TCR diversity, and higher tumor TCR diversity was associated with shorter overall and disease-free survival. Neither the sequencing platform nor unique molecular identifiers are named or mentioned anywhere in the methods. TCR diversity (inverse Simpson) was significantly higher in tumor than in normal lung tissue (roughly 430 vs 170, P = 0.0075, Mann-Whitney U test). The cohort had only roughly 14 patients, and the authors noted that larger samples and more detailed clinical data are needed. Peripheral blood was not sequenced, so blood TCRbeta repertoires in these lung cancer patients were not examined. The top 100 clones made up a significantly larger cumulative share of the repertoire in normal lung than in tumor tissue.

Both ends counted, the CDR3 spans 14 residues. Just CDR3 DNA is preserved here, 42 bases in frame from base 1. Trimming removed 9 bases from V and 0 bases from J, leaving 9 bases between the germline ends. Notes on this clonotype: The target of this receptor is not known. The conserved closing phenylalanine or tryptophan is absent in this CDR3, likely reflecting a read error.

To prepare the library, multiplex PCR was applied. The listed sequencing device is Illumina HiSeq 2500. TCRbeta libraries were built by three rounds of nested PCR using primers (Table S4), following protocols modified from ARM-PCR. Before sequencing, PCR products of 200-500 bp were cut from the gel and purified using the QIAquick gel extraction kit. On the study's bioinformatics: Trimmomatic was used to clean the reads, FLASH merged the cleaned reads into complete CDR3 sequences, and MiTCR assigned the sequences to V(D)J germline segments. Clonal diversity was calculated as the inverse Simpson's index using VDJtools. In-frame sequences without a premature stop codon were defined as productive reads. TCRdb's own reprocessing of the public reads used fastp at Q25 and MiXCR and kept productive beta chains. Duplicate CDR3 protein sequences are folded into a single record with the most common DNA and genes. These V and J calls derive from TCRdb rather than the authors' analysis. Across this sample there are 220,000 or so distinct CDR3 sequences, with around 70% seen only once. The ten largest clones capture around 27% of the sample.

RNA was isolated from bulk, unsorted tissue, and RNA quality was assessed with a NanoDrop ND-1000 and an Agilent 2100. Newly diagnosed lung cancer patients without prior chemotherapy who had been admitted for thoracic surgery in China between August and November 2014 were enrolled as donors. Patients with previous radiotherapy or chemotherapy, or with another concurrent cancer, were excluded from the study. Pieces of surgical tissue measuring about 1-2 cm3 were kept in RNAlater solution and stored at -80 degrees C until use. The TCR originated in a man between 60 and 75 years old with non-small cell lung cancer. The specimen was lung tumor tissue. The sequence links TRBV12-3 or TRBV12-4 to TRBJ2-6, with the D gene uncertain. The CDR3: CASSHSSGANVLTH. The DNA sequence is as follows: TGTGCCAGTAGCCACAGCTCTGGGGCCAACGTCCTGACTCAC.